The 14 T cell receptor beta chains below all came from one sample that was sequenced in a study of blood T cell repertoires in COVID-19. Data came from immunoSEQ multiplex PCR; TCRdb stores just in-frame clones and leaves some out. The table lists approximately 210,000 clones, just over 85% of them singletons. Sequenced sample: peripheral blood. The receptors were gathered from a man younger than 45 who had recovered from COVID-19.

The rearrangement uses TRBV11-3 and TRBJ2-1, with D perhaps TRBD1 (5 bases). Germline V lookup: CDR1 SGHNT, CDR2 YENEEA. Trimming cost V 5 bases and J 8 bases, with 19 bases left between them. CDR3 length: 15 amino acids. CDR3 DNA: TGTGCCAGCAGCCTCCTCGGTGGACAAACTGATGAGCAGTTCTTC. Residues: CASSLLGGQTDEQFF.

The gene calls are TRBV5-1 and TRBJ2-5; 11 nucleotides align to TRBD2. The V gene end was trimmed by 4 bases and the J gene end by 1 base; junction bases not matched to a gene: 6. CDR3 length: 16 amino acids. CDR1 and CDR2 from the germline V gene are SGHRS and YFSETQ. This CDR3 is CASSHSGGAVQETQYF. CDR3 DNA: TGCGCCAGCAGCCATAGCGGGGGGGCGGTCCAAGAGACCCAGTACTTC.

This clone has only a few counts. The chain recombines TRBV5-6 with TRBJ1-2; no firm D call. Trimming shortened V by 0 bases and J by 2 bases, and 8 bases separated the two germline ends. This CDR3 comprises 14 residues. Germline loops: CDR1 SGHDT, CDR2 YYEEEE. CDR3: CASSLEGSNYGYTF. In DNA, the CDR3 is TGTGCCAGCAGCTTGGAAGGGAGCAACTATGGCTACACCTTC.

The table lists this clone with a few counts. This rearrangement joins TRBV13 to TRBJ2-1; TRBD2 matches at 8 bases. Trimming took 5 bases from V and 0 from J; bases not matched to a gene: 15. This CDR3 comprises 19 residues. The germline CDR1 and CDR2 sequences are PRHDT and FYEKMQ (reference sequence). CDR3 nucleotide sequence: TGTGCCAGCAGCCGAACCTCTCATAGCGGGGATAGCTCCTACAATGAGCAGTTCTTC. Translation gives CASSRTSHSGDSSYNEQFF.

The V gene is TRBV30, the J gene TRBJ2-2, with D hard to call. V was shortened by 0 bases and J by 3 bases, with 5 bases between the two germline ends. In germline, CDR1 is GTSNPN, CDR2 SVGIG (reference sequence). The CDR3 loop spans 13 amino acids. The CDR3, as DNA: TGTGCCTGGAGTGTACTTCACACCGGGGAGCTGTTTTTT. Translation gives CAWSVLHTGELFF.

The chain links TRBV18 to TRBJ2-2, with D maybe TRBD1 (5 bases). The CDR3 runs to 17 residues. Germline-derived CDR1 and CDR2 are KGHSH and LQKENI. V shed 0 bases and J shed 4 bases, with 15 bases lying between them. CDR3 sequence (DNA): TGTGCCAGCTCACCACCGAGACGTCAGGGCGGCACCGGGGAGCTGTTTTTT. Residues: CASSPPRRQGGTGELFF.

This clone showed up just once. The chain employs TRBV5-5 and TRBJ1-5; D is ambiguous. Looked up from germline, CDR1 is SGHKS and CDR2 is YYEKEE (reference sequence). The CDR3 extends over 15 amino acids. The germline V and J ends were trimmed by 0 bases and 4 bases, with 11 bases remaining between them. CDR3 sequence reads: CASSLAGAVNQPQHF. CDR3 sequence (DNA): TGTGCCAGCAGCTTGGCCGGAGCAGTTAATCAGCCCCAGCATTTT.

V usage is TRBV6-5 and J usage is TRBJ2-7; TRBD2 might be the D (7 bases). Germline V gene data show CDR1 as MNHEY and CDR2 as SVGAGI. The V and J ends lost 0 bases and 5 bases respectively, with 14 bases between them. The CDR3 has 15 residues. The CDR3: CASSYSLGGVHEQYF. The CDR3 DNA is TGTGCCAGCAGTTACTCGTTAGGGGGGGTTCACGAGCAGTACTTC.

The V gene is TRBV5-5, the J gene TRBJ1-4; 7 nucleotides agree with TRBD1. CDR3 length: 18 residues. CDR1 is SGHKS, CDR2 YYEKEE, per germline (reference sequence). The J segment lost 5 bases and the V segment lost 5 bases, leaving 18 bases of the junction unmatched. This CDR3 is CASRKKSQGGTVNEKLFF. The CDR3 DNA is TGTGCCAGCAGAAAAAAATCCCAAGGAGGGACAGTCAATGAAAAACTGTTTTTT.

The chain couples TRBV30 to TRBJ2-7; D call uncertain. Trimming cost V 0 bases and J 0 bases, with 3 bases left between them. The CDR3 spans 12 residues. Germline CDR1 GTSNPN, CDR2 SVGIG (reference sequence). The CDR3 DNA follows: TGTGCCTGGAGTGTCGTCTCCTACGAGCAGTACTTC. Translation: CAWSVVSYEQYF.

This clone has just one count. This chain links TRBV15 with TRBJ1-6, with D tentatively TRBD1 (5 bases). Germline CDR1 LNHNV, CDR2 YYDKDF (reference sequence). The CDR3 has 16 amino acids. The germline V and J ends were trimmed by 1 base and 9 bases, with 16 bases remaining between them. DNA of the CDR3: TGTGCCACCAGCAGAGTTTCCCCTAGGCAGGGTTCACCCCTCCACTTT. Its protein is CATSRVSPRQGSPLHF.

The gene calls are TRBV9 and TRBJ1-2, with TRBD1 matching 8 bases. Germline loops: CDR1 SGDLS, CDR2 YYNGEE. The CDR3 is 14 residues long. J gave up 8 bases and V 1 base, and 7 bases lay outside the gene matches. The CDR3 loop is CASSVSRTGRGYTF. In DNA, the CDR3 is TGTGCCAGCAGCGTATCTAGGACAGGGCGCGGCTACACCTTC.

In this sample, this clone turned up a few times. This chain connects TRBV6-4 to TRBJ1-1; 8 nucleotides line up with TRBD1. V shed 6 bases and J 1 base; nucleotides not matched to a gene: 4. The length of the CDR3 is 14 residues. Germline V CDR1 and CDR2: MRHNA, SNTAGT. CDR3 coding DNA: TGTGCCAGCAGGGCGGGACAGGCGAACACTGAAGCTTTCTTT. This sequence encodes CASRAGQANTEAFF.

The chain links TRBV10-3 to TRBJ1-2, with TRBD1 identical over 9 bases. This CDR3 is 13 amino acids long. Germline CDR1 is ENHRY and CDR2 is SYGVKD. Losses at the gene ends were 7 bases for V and 7 bases for J; bases not matched to a gene: 7. Here the CDR3 reads CAITDRGISGYTF. CDR3 coding DNA: TGTGCCATCACGGACAGGGGTATATCTGGCTACACCTTC.